This T cell receptor beta chain derives from a study of T cells in Graves' hyperthyroidism and ophthalmopathy. Study results and limitations: A model of 13 V-J pairs discriminated ophthalmopathy from stable hyperthyroidism.

Template material for amplifying TCR beta CDR3 regions consisted of RNA transcripts. HTBI primers drove first-round RT-PCR of the TCR CDR3. A single record per CDR3 protein comes from TCRdb applying MiXCR to the multiplex PCR reads. The table has over 350,000 distinct CDR3 sequences, around 15% seen once. Trimming shortened V by 2 bases and J by 1 base, and 6 bases separated the two germline ends. The CDR3 has 15 amino acids. Comments on this clonotype: Its antigen is as yet unknown.

This receptor was identified in a man over 45 with Graves' ophthalmopathy. Sequenced material: blood. The V gene is TRBV12-3 or TRBV12-4, the J gene TRBJ2-6; D remains ambiguous. The CDR3 nucleotides are TGTGCCAGCAGTTTAAGGAGATCTGGGGCCAACGTCCTGACTTTC. Its protein product is CASSLRRSGANVLTF.